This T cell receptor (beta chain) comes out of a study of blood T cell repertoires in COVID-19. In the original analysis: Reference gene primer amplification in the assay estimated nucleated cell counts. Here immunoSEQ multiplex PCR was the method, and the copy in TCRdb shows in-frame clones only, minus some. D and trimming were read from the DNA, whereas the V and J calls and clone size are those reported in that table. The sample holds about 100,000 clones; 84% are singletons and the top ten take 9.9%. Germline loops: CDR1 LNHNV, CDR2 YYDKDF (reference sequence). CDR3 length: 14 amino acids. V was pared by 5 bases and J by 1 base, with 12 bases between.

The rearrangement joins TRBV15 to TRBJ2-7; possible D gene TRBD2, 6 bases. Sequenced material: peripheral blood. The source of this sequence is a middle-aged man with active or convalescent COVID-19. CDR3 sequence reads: CATSDGTGSYEQYF. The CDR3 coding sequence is TGTGCCACCAGCGACGGGACTGGGTCCTACGAGCAGTACTTC. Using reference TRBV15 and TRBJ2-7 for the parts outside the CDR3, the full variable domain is DAMVIQNPRYQVTQFGKPVTLSCSQTLNHNVMYWYQQKSSQAPKLLFHYYDKDFNNEADTPDNFQSRRPNTSFCFLDIRSPGLGDTAMYLCATSDGTGSYEQYFGPGTRLTVT.